What follows are 7 T cell receptor beta chains derived from one specimen sequenced in a study of T cells after yellow fever vaccination. TCRdb fed the 5' RACE reads into MiXCR, producing one record per CDR3 protein. This table holds about 210,000 distinct CDR3 sequences, 3% to 3.5% found once. The input for sequencing was CD4+ T cells sorted from PBMCs, taken 10 days after the yellow fever booster vaccination. The receptors here all came from a man aged 18 to 30 who received the YFV17D yellow fever vaccine.

This clonotype was picked up many times. The chain combines TRBV7-7 with TRBJ2-3, with D possibly matching TRBD1 (6 bases). V was shortened by 5 bases and J by 9 bases, with 21 bases between the two germline ends. The germline CDR1 and CDR2 sequences are SSHAT and FNYEAQ (reference sequence). The CDR3 spans 15 residues. In nucleotides, the CDR3 is TGTGCCAGCAGCCAAGGGGGAGCAGGGGATATAACGCAGTATTTT. It specifies CASSQGGAGDITQYF.

This clonotype turned up a few times. The chain couples TRBV18 to TRBJ2-6, with TRBD1 as a possible D gene (6 bases). The germline gives CDR1 KGHSH, CDR2 LQKENI. V was trimmed by 3 bases and J by 1 base, leaving 10 bases between them. This CDR3 comprises 16 residues. The CDR3 sequence is CASSPSQGSGANVLTF. CDR3 nucleotides: TGTGCCAGCTCACCGTCACAGGGTTCTGGGGCCAACGTCCTGACTTTC.

V gene TRBV7-2 combines with J gene TRBJ2-7; TRBD1 agrees at 10 bases. Per germline, CDR1 SGHTA and CDR2 FQGNSA. J was trimmed by 4 bases and V by 2 bases; bases with no gene match: 5. This CDR3 comprises 15 residues. CDR3 coding DNA: TGTGCCAGCAGCTTATCGGGACAGGGGTTATACGAGCAGTACTTC. It is translated as CASSLSGQGLYEQYF.

This clonotype was picked up many times. CDR3 DNA sequence: TGTGCCAGCGGACAGGGCCAGACTAGCGAAGAGACCCAGTACTTC. This sequence encodes CASGQGQTSEETQYF. The chain joins TRBV2 to TRBJ2-5, with D possibly being TRBD1 or TRBD2 (8 bases each). The CDR3 is 15 amino acids. V lost 8 bases and J lost 3, with 19 bases in between. Germline V gene data show CDR1 as SNHLY and CDR2 as FYNNEI.

The CDR3 coding sequence is TGCGCCAGCAGCACCACAGTGTTCACAGATACGCAGTATTTT. Translated, it gives CASSTTVFTDTQYF. The chain links TRBV5-1 to TRBJ2-3, with D uncertain. The CDR3 is 14 residues long. Trimming cost V 4 bases and J 2 bases, with 11 bases left between them. CDR1 SGHRS and CDR2 YFSETQ come from the germline V gene.

The V call is TRBV5-8, the J call TRBJ2-6, with 9 bases matching TRBD1. Trimming took 3 bases from V and 1 from J; bases not matched to a gene: 8. The CDR3 runs to 18 residues. Germline V gene sequence: CDR1 SGHTS, CDR2 YDEGEE. CDR3 sequence (DNA): TGTGCCAGCAGCTCTGGGGGACAGGGACCATCTGGGGCCAACGTCCTGACTTTC. Its protein is CASSSGGQGPSGANVLTF.

V is TRBV3-1 and J is TRBJ2-7; 11 bases are a match to TRBD2. V trimming: 5 bases; J trimming: 3 bases; junction bases outside the gene matches: 3. From germline, CDR1 is LGHDT and CDR2 YNNKEL (reference sequence). CDR3 length: 14 amino acids. The CDR3 loop is CASSWGLADYEQYF. The CDR3 DNA follows: TGTGCCAGCAGCTGGGGACTAGCGGACTACGAGCAGTACTTC.